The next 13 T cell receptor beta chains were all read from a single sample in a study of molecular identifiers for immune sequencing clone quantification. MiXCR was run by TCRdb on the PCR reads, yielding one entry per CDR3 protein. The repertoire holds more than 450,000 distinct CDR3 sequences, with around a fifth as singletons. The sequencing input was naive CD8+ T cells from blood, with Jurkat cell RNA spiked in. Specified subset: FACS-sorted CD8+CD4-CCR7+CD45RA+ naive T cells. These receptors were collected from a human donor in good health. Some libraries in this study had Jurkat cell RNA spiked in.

The CDR3 DNA sequence: TGTGCCAGCAGGCTAACAGGGGGAGAGACCCAGTACTTC. Its translation: CASRLTGGETQYF. This chain uses TRBV6-2 or TRBV6-3 with TRBJ2-5; TRBD1 matches at 8 bases. The ends lost 6 bases at V and 4 bases at J; junction bases unmatched: 4. CDR1 is MNHEY, CDR2 SVGEGT, per germline. The CDR3 extends over 13 amino acids.

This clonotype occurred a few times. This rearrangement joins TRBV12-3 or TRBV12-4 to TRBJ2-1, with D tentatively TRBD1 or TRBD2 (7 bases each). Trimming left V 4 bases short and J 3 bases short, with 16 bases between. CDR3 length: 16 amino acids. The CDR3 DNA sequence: TGTGCCAGCAGTTACGGGGACAGCGGGGTCTACAATGAGCAGTTCTTC. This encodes CASSYGDSGVYNEQFF.

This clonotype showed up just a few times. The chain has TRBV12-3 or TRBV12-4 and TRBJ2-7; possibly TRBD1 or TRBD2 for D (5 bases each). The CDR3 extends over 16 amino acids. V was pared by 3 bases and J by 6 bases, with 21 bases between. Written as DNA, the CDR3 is TGTGCCAGCAGTTTTTTCGGTCAGGGTGACGGAGGCGAGCAGTACTTC. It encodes CASSFFGQGDGGEQYF.

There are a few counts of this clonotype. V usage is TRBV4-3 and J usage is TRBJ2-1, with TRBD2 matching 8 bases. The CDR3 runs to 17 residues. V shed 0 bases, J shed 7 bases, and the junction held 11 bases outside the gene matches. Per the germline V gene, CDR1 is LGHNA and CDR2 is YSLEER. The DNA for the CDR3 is TGCGCCAGCAGCCAAGATGGAGCGGGGGTAAAAACAAATGAGCAGTTCTTC. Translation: CASSQDGAGVKTNEQFF.

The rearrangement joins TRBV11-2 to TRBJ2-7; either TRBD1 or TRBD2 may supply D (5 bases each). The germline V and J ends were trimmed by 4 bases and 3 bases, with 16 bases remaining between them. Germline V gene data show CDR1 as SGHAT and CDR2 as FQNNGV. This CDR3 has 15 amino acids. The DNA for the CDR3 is TGTGCCAGCAGCTCCGGTCGGGGCATGGGCTACGAGCAGTACTTC. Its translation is CASSSGRGMGYEQYF.

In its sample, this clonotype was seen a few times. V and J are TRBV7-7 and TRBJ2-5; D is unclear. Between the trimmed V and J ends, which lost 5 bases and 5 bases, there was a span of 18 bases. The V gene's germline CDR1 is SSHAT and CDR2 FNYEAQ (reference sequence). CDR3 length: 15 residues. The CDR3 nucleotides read TGTGCCAGCAGCCAACGGATGAGGTCGAGCGAGACCCAGTACTTC. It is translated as CASSQRMRSSETQYF.

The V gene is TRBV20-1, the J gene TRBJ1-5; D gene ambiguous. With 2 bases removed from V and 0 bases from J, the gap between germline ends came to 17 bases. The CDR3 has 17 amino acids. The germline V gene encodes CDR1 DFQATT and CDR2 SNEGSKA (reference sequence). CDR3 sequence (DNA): TGCAGTGCTAGAAACAGACTGGGCACCTATAGCAATCAGCCCCAGCATTTT. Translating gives CSARNRLGTYSNQPQHF.

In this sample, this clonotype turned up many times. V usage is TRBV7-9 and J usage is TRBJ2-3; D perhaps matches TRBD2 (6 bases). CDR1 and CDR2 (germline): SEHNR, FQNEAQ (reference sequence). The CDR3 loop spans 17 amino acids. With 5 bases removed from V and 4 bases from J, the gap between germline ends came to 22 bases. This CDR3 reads CASSPPRGTSGADTQYF. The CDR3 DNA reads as TGTGCCAGCAGCCCACCGCGTGGCACTTCGGGGGCAGATACGCAGTATTTT.

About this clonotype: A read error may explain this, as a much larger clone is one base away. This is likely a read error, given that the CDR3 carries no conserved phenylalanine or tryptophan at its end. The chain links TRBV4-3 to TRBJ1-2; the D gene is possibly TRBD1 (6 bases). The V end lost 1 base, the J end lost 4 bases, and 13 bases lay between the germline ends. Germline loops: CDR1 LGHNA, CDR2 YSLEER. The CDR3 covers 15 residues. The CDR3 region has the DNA TGCGCCAGCAGCCAAGGTACAGGGATATTCTATGGCTACACCCTC. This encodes CASSQGTGIFYGYTL.

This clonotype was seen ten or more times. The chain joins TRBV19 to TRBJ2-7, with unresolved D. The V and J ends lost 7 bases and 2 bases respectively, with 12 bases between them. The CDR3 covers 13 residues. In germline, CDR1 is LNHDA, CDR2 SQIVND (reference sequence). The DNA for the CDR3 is TGTGCCAGTACCCCCGGGCCTGCCTACGAGCAGTACTTC. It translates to CASTPGPAYEQYF. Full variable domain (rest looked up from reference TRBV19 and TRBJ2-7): DGGITQSPKYLFRKEGQNVTLSCEQNLNHDAMYWYRQDPGQGLRLIYYSQIVNDFQKGDIAEGYSVSREKKESFPLTVTSAQKNPTAFYLCASTPGPAYEQYFGPGTRLTVT.

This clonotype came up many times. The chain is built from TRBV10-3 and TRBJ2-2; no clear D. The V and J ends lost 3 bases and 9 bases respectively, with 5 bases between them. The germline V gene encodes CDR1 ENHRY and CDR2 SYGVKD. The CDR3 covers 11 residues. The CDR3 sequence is CAISDERELFF. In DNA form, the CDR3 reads TGTGCCATCAGTGATGAAAGGGAGCTGTTTTTT.

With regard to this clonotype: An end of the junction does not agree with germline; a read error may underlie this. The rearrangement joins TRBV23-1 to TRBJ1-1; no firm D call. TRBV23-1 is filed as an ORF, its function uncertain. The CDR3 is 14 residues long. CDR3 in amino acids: CASPLGGSGSEASF. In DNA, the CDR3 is TGCGCCTCCCCCTTGGGCGGTAGCGGGTCTGAAGCTTCCTTT.

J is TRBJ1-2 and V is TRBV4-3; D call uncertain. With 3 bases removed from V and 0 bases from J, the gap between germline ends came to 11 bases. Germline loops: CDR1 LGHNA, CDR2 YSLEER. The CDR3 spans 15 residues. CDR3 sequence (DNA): TGCGCCAGCAGCCAGCAGCAGATAACTAACTATGGCTACACCTTC. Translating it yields CASSQQQITNYGYTF.